The 30 T cell receptor beta chains given below trace back to one sample, sequenced in a study of cytomegalovirus exposure and HLA in healthy donors. PCR employed 60 Vbeta and 13 Jbeta primers. The data were produced by immunoSEQ multiplex PCR, yet TCRdb's version contains in-frame clones alone and is incomplete. This sample's clone table lists 100,000 or so clones. Source material: PBMCs. These receptors were taken from a woman aged 25-40 years in good health and CMV-seronegative.

The chain combines TRBV6-1 with TRBJ2-7; the match to TRBD1 covers 8 bases. In germline, CDR1 is MNHNS, CDR2 SASEGT. After removal of 6 bases from V and 0 bases from J, the junction contained 7 bases not matched to a gene. This CDR3 is built from 15 residues. CDR3 amino acids: CASSPRGTGSYEQYF. CDR3 nucleotides: TGTGCCAGCAGCCCGAGGGGGACAGGCTCCTACGAGCAGTACTTC.

V and J are TRBV19 and TRBJ1-2, with 8 nucleotides matching TRBD1. J gave up 8 bases and V 5 bases, and 7 bases lay outside the gene matches. CDR3 size: 13 residues. Germline assignment: CDR1 LNHDA and CDR2 SQIVND (reference sequence). CDR3 sequence reads: CASSLKQGEGYTF. The CDR3 nucleotides are TGTGCCAGTAGTTTAAAACAGGGGGAGGGCTACACCTTC.

The chain employs TRBV19 and TRBJ2-7, with a possible D match to TRBD1 (6 bases). V was pared by 10 bases and J by 7 bases, with 26 bases between. CDR3 size: 15 residues. The germline V gene encodes CDR1 LNHDA and CDR2 SQIVND (reference sequence). CDR3 bases: TGTGCCACCCAACAAGAGACAGGCGTTCAAGGGGAGCAGTACTTC. It specifies CATQQETGVQGEQYF. Full variable domain (outside the CDR3, taken from reference TRBV19 and TRBJ2-7): DGGITQSPKYLFRKEGQNVTLSCEQNLNHDAMYWYRQDPGQGLRLIYYSQIVNDFQKGDIAEGYSVSREKKESFPLTVTSAQKNPTAFYLCATQQETGVQGEQYFGPGTRLTVT.

For this clone: A junction boundary mismatches the germline segment, possibly from a read error. The gene calls are TRBV7-9 and TRBJ1-4; 10 bases agree with TRBD1. The germline V gene has CDR1 SEHNR and CDR2 FQNEAQ (reference sequence). The CDR3 extends over 15 amino acids. Written as DNA, the CDR3 is TGTGCCAGCAGTTTAGCCGGGACAGGGGATGAAAAACTGTTTTTT. Its translation: CASSLAGTGDEKLFF.

The J gene is TRBJ2-5, the V gene TRBV2; D perhaps matches TRBD2 (6 bases). Looked up from germline, CDR1 is SNHLY and CDR2 is FYNNEI. V was clipped by 7 bases and J by 5 bases, with 17 bases between them. The CDR3 covers 14 residues. The CDR3 region is CASTRLEPDETQYF. The DNA of the CDR3 is TGTGCCAGCACTCGACTAGAGCCTGACGAGACCCAGTACTTC.

A word on this clone: One end of the junction is discordant with germline, which a read error may explain. This sequence joins TRBV27 and TRBJ2-2; D unresolved. The CDR3 length is 14 residues. The germline V gene has CDR1 MNHEY and CDR2 SMNVEV (reference sequence). The CDR3 DNA follows: TGTGCCAGCAGTTGGTCTCGGAACAGCGGGGAGCTGTTTTTT. It codes for CASSWSRNSGELFF.

The gene calls are TRBV5-4 and TRBJ1-1; D unresolved. CDR1 SGHNT and CDR2 YYREEE come from the germline V gene (reference sequence). CDR3 length equals 14 residues. The ends were cut back, 4 bases at V and 0 bases at J, with 10 bases in the middle. The CDR3 DNA sequence: TGTGCCAGCAGCAATACAGCTTTGAACACTGAAGCTTTCTTT. Translated, it gives CASSNTALNTEAFF.

The rearrangement links TRBV9 to TRBJ2-5; D not resolved. Germline V gene data show CDR1 as SGDLS and CDR2 as YYNGEE. This CDR3 region has 13 residues. V was clipped by 1 base and J by 5 bases, with 9 bases between them. The chain's CDR3 is CASSVNHLETQYF. The CDR3 bases are TGTGCCAGCAGCGTAAATCACTTGGAGACCCAGTACTTC. Using reference TRBV9 and TRBJ2-5 for the parts outside the CDR3, the full variable domain is DSGVTQTPKHLITATGQRVTLRCSPRSGDLSVYWYQQSLDQGLQFLIQYYNGEERAKGNILERFSAQQFPDLHSELNLSSLELGDSALYFCASSVNHLETQYFGPGTRLLVL.

The chain links TRBV9 to TRBJ2-1; 7 nucleotides agree with TRBD2. The length of the CDR3 is 16 residues. V trimming: 0 bases; J trimming: 6 bases; junction bases outside the gene matches: 9. The V gene's germline CDR1 is SGDLS and CDR2 YYNGEE. DNA for the CDR3: TGTGCCAGCAGCGTAGTAGGACTAGAATTGGGCAATGAGCAGTTCTTC. Translated, it gives CASSVVGLELGNEQFF.

This chain uses TRBV7-6 with TRBJ1-3; D is undetermined. Germline values: CDR1 SGHVS, CDR2 FNYEAQ. This CDR3 comprises 16 residues. Trimming shortened V by 4 bases and J by 0 bases, and 13 bases separated the two germline ends. CDR3 in DNA: TGTGCCAGCAGCTCCGCCGGCCGGAGCTCTGGAAACACCATATATTTT. Its translation is CASSSAGRSSGNTIYF.

V is TRBV7-9 and J is TRBJ1-2; D gene uncertain. V was trimmed by 2 bases and J by 3 bases, leaving 4 bases between them. CDR3 length: 12 amino acids. Looked up from germline, CDR1 is SEHNR and CDR2 is FQNEAQ (reference sequence). This chain's CDR3 is CASSLSDYGYTF. CDR3 DNA sequence: TGTGCCAGCAGCTTATCAGACTATGGCTACACCTTC.

DNA for the CDR3: TGTGCCAGCAGCATAGGGGGTTCGGGGGGCTACACCTTC. Protein: CASSIGGSGGYTF. J is TRBJ1-2 and V is TRBV7-3; a possible D gene is TRBD1 (6 bases). This CDR3 has 13 amino acids. Germline CDR1 and CDR2: SGHTA and FQGTGA. V was pared by 5 bases and J by 8 bases, with 15 bases between.

The V call is TRBV19, the J call TRBJ1-5; 9 bases match TRBD1. V was clipped by 5 bases and J by 4 bases; unmatched bases: 3. The CDR3 extends over 14 amino acids. Germline V gene lookup returns CDR1 LNHDA and CDR2 SQIVND (reference sequence). CDR3 DNA: TGTGCCAGTAGTTCGGACAGGGGTAATCAGCCCCAGCATTTT. This gives the protein CASSSDRGNQPQHF.

This chain connects TRBV2 to TRBJ2-7, with 8 bases fitting TRBD2. The V segment lost 8 bases and the J segment 6 bases; nucleotides outside the gene matches: 6. Germline loops: CDR1 SNHLY, CDR2 FYNNEI. There are 12 residues in the CDR3. The DNA for the CDR3 is TGTGCCAGCGGGGGACTAGTTCTCGAGCAGTACTTC. Amino acid sequence: CASGGLVLEQYF.

This chain joins TRBV6-5 and TRBJ1-2; D is possibly TRBD1 (6 bases). Germline V CDR1 and CDR2: MNHEY, SVGAGI. V was cut by 0 bases and J by 8 bases, with 13 bases left in between. This CDR3 contains 14 residues. In DNA form, the CDR3 reads TGTGCCAGCAGTTACTCGAGGGGGTCGGGGGGCTACACCTTC. Residues: CASSYSRGSGGYTF.

This chain uses TRBV27 with TRBJ1-5, with D possibly matching TRBD1 (5 bases). The CDR3 sequence is 13 residues long. CDR1 MNHEY and CDR2 SMNVEV come from the germline V gene (reference sequence). Trimming removed 3 bases at V and 11 bases at J, with 14 bases between. The CDR3 spells CASSLQGRKAQHF. DNA for the CDR3: TGTGCCAGCAGTTTGCAGGGCCGAAAGGCCCAGCATTTT.

The V and J genes are TRBV19 and TRBJ2-5; 7 bases are a match to TRBD1. Germline CDR1 is LNHDA and CDR2 is SQIVND (reference sequence). This CDR3 is built from 13 residues. V was clipped by 4 bases and J by 4 bases; unmatched bases: 3. This CDR3 reads CASSTNRGETQYF. In DNA form, the CDR3 reads TGTGCCAGTAGTACCAACAGGGGAGAGACCCAGTACTTC.

The J gene is TRBJ1-5, the V gene TRBV10-3; TRBD1 might be the D (6 bases). Germline CDR1 reads ENHRY; CDR2 reads SYGVKD. The CDR3 extends over 14 amino acids. V lost 3 bases, J lost 4 bases, and 10 bases lay in between. The chain's CDR3 is CAISDAGENQPQHF. The CDR3 DNA reads as TGTGCCATCAGTGATGCAGGGGAGAATCAGCCCCAGCATTTT.

CDR3 protein: CASSTENREEAFF. CDR3 nucleotide sequence: TGTGCCAGTAGTACCGAAAACAGGGAAGAAGCTTTCTTT. The chain combines TRBV19 with TRBJ1-1; possibly TRBD1 for D (6 bases). V lost 4 bases and J 8 bases, leaving 14 bases between the germline ends. The CDR3 is made up of 13 amino acids. In germline, CDR1 is LNHDA, CDR2 SQIVND (reference sequence).

V gene TRBV5-8 combines with J gene TRBJ1-5, with a weak D call TRBD1 (5 bases). The germline V gene has CDR1 SGHTS and CDR2 YDEGEE. This CDR3 has 17 residues. V lost 4 bases, J lost 1 base, and 18 bases lay in between. CDR3 nucleotide sequence: TGTGCCAGCAGCGGGATTAAAGGGCACAGGAGCAATCAGCCCCAGCATTTT. Translated: CASSGIKGHRSNQPQHF.

The chain is built from TRBV7-9 and TRBJ1-5; TRBD1 is a possible D gene (5 bases). The V and J ends lost 2 bases and 4 bases respectively, with 15 bases between them. The CDR3 is 16 amino acids. From germline, CDR1 is SEHNR and CDR2 FQNEAQ (reference sequence). The CDR3 coding sequence is TGTGCCAGCAGCTTATTTCAGGGAATAGGGAATCAGCCCCAGCATTTT. Encoded protein: CASSLFQGIGNQPQHF.

The chain employs TRBV18 and TRBJ1-1; the D is unclear. CDR1 is KGHSH, CDR2 LQKENI, per germline. V lost 2 bases, J lost 1 base, and 5 bases lay in between. This CDR3 is 13 amino acids long. The CDR3 bases are TGTGCCAGCTCACCATCCCAGAACACTGAAGCTTTCTTT. Its protein product is CASSPSQNTEAFF.

This chain's CDR3 is CASSEPQDRCNQPQHF. The CDR3 coding sequence is TGTGCCAGCAGTGAACCCCAGGATAGGTGCAATCAGCCCCAGCATTTT. The genes are TRBV25-1 and TRBJ1-5; D unclear. CDR3 length: 16 residues. Per the germline V gene, CDR1 is MGHDK and CDR2 is SYGVNS. V was shortened by 2 bases and J by 2 bases, with 13 bases between the two germline ends. Supplemented by reference TRBV25-1 and TRBJ1-5, the full variable domain reads EADIYQTPRYLVIGTGKKITLECSQTMGHDKMYWYQQDPGMELHLIHYSYGVNSTEKGDLSSESTVSRIRTEHFPLTLESARPSHTSQYLCASSEPQDRCNQPQHFGDGTRLSIL.

The chain couples TRBV5-1 to TRBJ2-6, with a weak D call TRBD2 (5 bases). The V gene's germline CDR1 is SGHRS and CDR2 YFSETQ. V lost 0 bases, J lost 2 bases, and 9 bases lay in between. The CDR3 is 16 amino acids. CDR3 DNA sequence: TGCGCCAGCAGCTTGGCCGCGAGGGCTGGGGCCAACGTCCTGACTTTC. Protein sequence: CASSLAARAGANVLTF.

The chain combines TRBV4-1 with TRBJ2-4; D perhaps matches TRBD1 (6 bases). Trimming removed 4 bases at V and 0 bases at J, with 19 bases between. Germline V lookup: CDR1 MGHRA, CDR2 YSYEKL. This CDR3 has 18 amino acids. This CDR3 is CASSLVEAGELAKNIQYF. CDR3 DNA: TGCGCCAGCAGCCTCGTCGAAGCAGGGGAACTAGCCAAAAACATTCAGTACTTC.

This chain connects TRBV6-1 to TRBJ2-5; the match to TRBD1 covers 7 bases. The end of the DNA is better explained by TRBJ2-7, so the J call may be wrong. The CDR3 is 15 amino acids. Germline V gene data show CDR1 as MNHNS and CDR2 as SASEGT. CDR3 amino acids: CASSGGDSVAYEQYF. The CDR3 DNA is TGTGCCAGCAGTGGTGGGGACAGTGTAGCCTACGAGCAGTACTTC.

The V and J genes are TRBV27 and TRBJ2-3; weak D call: TRBD2 (7 bases). CDR3 length: 16 amino acids. V was pared by 2 bases and J by 3 bases, with 15 bases between. CDR1 and CDR2 from the germline V gene are MNHEY and SMNVEV (reference sequence). CDR3 protein: CASSLLGGLRTDTQYF. CDR3 DNA sequence: TGTGCCAGCAGTTTACTCGGGGGGCTGAGGACAGATACGCAGTATTTT.

In the case of this clone: At the DNA level, this CDR3 is encoded by other sequences in the same sample as well. The chain links TRBV6-1 to TRBJ2-2, with 9 bases that match TRBD2. After removal of 3 bases from V and 5 bases from J, the junction contained 13 bases not matched to a gene. Per germline, CDR1 MNHNS and CDR2 SASEGT. The CDR3 is 18 amino acids. The chain's CDR3 is CASSEALGLAGKTGELFF. Here the CDR3 DNA reads TGTGCCAGCAGTGAGGCGCTAGGGCTAGCGGGAAAGACCGGGGAGCTGTTTTTT.

The CDR3 DNA reads TGTGCCAGCAGCGACCGGGTTGGGGGGGTCACTGAAGCTTTCTTT. The encoded protein is CASSDRVGGVTEAFF. The chain has TRBV11-1 and TRBJ1-1, with D perhaps matching TRBD1 (5 bases). Trimming pared 5 bases from V and 4 bases from J, leaving 17 bases between. The CDR3 sequence is 15 residues long. Germline CDR1 and CDR2: SGHAT and FQDESV (reference sequence). Full variable domain (outside the CDR3, taken from reference TRBV11-1 and TRBJ1-1): EAEVAQSPRYKITEKSQAVAFWCDPISGHATLYWYRQILGQGPELLVQFQDESVVDDSQLPKDRFSAERLKGVDSTLKIQPAELGDSAMYLCASSDRVGGVTEAFFGQGTRLTVV.

J is TRBJ2-7 and V is TRBV6-1; D is uncertain. V was cut by 5 bases and J by 3 bases, with 14 bases left in between. The germline V gene encodes CDR1 MNHNS and CDR2 SASEGT. The CDR3 consists of 14 residues. DNA of the CDR3: TGTGCCAGCAGTCCGACTTTACCTCTCTACGAGCAGTACTTC. As protein: CASSPTLPLYEQYF.